Listed here are 24 T cell receptor beta chains from one sample, sequenced in a study of blood T cell repertoires in COVID-19. TCRdb's copy holds only in-frame clones and misses some; the assay was immunoSEQ multiplex PCR. The table lists fewer than 60,000 clones, about four fifths of them singletons. Material for sequencing was peripheral blood. The receptor source for this set is a man in his sixties or seventies with active COVID-19.

The chain joins TRBV6-5 to TRBJ2-7; D is possibly TRBD1 (6 bases). The CDR3 has 14 residues. CDR1 and CDR2 (germline): MNHEY, SVGAGI. V dropped 6 bases and J dropped 5 bases, with 17 bases sitting between them. CDR3 sequence: CASRNTGPSNEQYF. CDR3 nucleotides: TGTGCCAGCAGGAACACAGGGCCAAGTAACGAGCAGTACTTC.

This clone was counted only a few times. The chain has TRBV2 and TRBJ1-6; no firm D call. The CDR3 totals 13 residues. Germline V gene sequence: CDR1 SNHLY, CDR2 FYNNEI. The V end lost 6 bases, the J end lost 4 bases, and 7 bases lay between the germline ends. The CDR3 DNA reads as TGTGCCAGCAGGCAACAATATAATTCACCCCTCCACTTT. Its translation is CASRQQYNSPLHF.

The sample holds one count of this clone. The chain carries TRBV28 and TRBJ2-7; 7 nucleotides agree with TRBD1. V shed 8 bases and J 2 bases; nucleotides not matched to a gene: 3. This CDR3 has 12 amino acids. From germline, CDR1 is MDHEN and CDR2 SYDVKM. As DNA, the CDR3 is TGTGCCAGCCGACAGGGAACCTACGAGCAGTACTTC. Its translation: CASRQGTYEQYF.

The rearrangement uses TRBV28 and TRBJ1-4; D gene uncertain. The V end was cut by 5 bases, the J end by 8 bases, with 18 bases between. The CDR3 spans 15 residues. CDR1 and CDR2 (germline): MDHEN, SYDVKM. CDR3 sequence reads: CASSPQDRLGEKLFF. The CDR3 bases are TGTGCCAGCAGTCCGCAGGATCGCTTGGGCGAAAAACTGTTTTTT.

This chain uses TRBV3-1 (or the pseudogene TRBV3-2) with TRBJ2-2; 8 positions agree with TRBD2. V dropped 1 base and J dropped 2; count of bases not matched to a gene: 15. CDR1 LGHDT and CDR2 YNNKEL come from the germline V gene (reference sequence). This CDR3 has 20 amino acids. In nucleotides, the CDR3 is TGTGCCAGCAGCCAAGGTCGTCGCGGGGGGCGCCGACTTAACACCGGGGAGCTGTTTTTT. Protein: CASSQGRRGGRRLNTGELFF.

This chain uses TRBV4-3 with TRBJ1-3; D gene unclear. Germline loops: CDR1 LGHNA, CDR2 YSLEER. Trimming left V 0 bases short and J 0 bases short, with 9 bases between. The CDR3 runs to 16 residues. CDR3 DNA: TGCGCCAGCAGCCAAGATCAGGCCCTCTCTGGAAACACCATATATTTT. Translated: CASSQDQALSGNTIYF.

This chain joins TRBV6-1 and TRBJ2-4; D uncertain. In germline, CDR1 is MNHNS, CDR2 SASEGT. CDR3 length: 16 amino acids. V was cut by 2 bases and J by 0 bases, with 11 bases left in between. CDR3 residues: CASSEWRSLAKNIQYF. DNA for the CDR3: TGTGCCAGCAGTGAATGGCGGTCGTTAGCCAAAAACATTCAGTACTTC.

This chain joins TRBV10-2 and TRBJ1-1, with a weak D call TRBD1 (6 bases). The germline V gene has CDR1 WSHSY and CDR2 SAAADI. The CDR3 consists of 15 residues. V lost 6 bases, J lost 1 base, and 15 bases lay in between. The CDR3 coding sequence is TGCGCCAGCAGCCCGAGTGACAGGACGAACACTGAAGCTTTCTTT. Translating it yields CASSPSDRTNTEAFF.

The chain combines TRBV4-3 with TRBJ1-6, with TRBD1 matching over 8 bases. The V and J ends lost 1 base and 7 bases, in that order; junction bases with no gene match: 6. Germline lookup yields CDR1 LGHNA and CDR2 YSLEER. The CDR3 contains 16 residues. CDR3 protein: CASSQGRRQGNSPLHF. The CDR3 DNA follows: TGCGCCAGCAGCCAAGGTCGCCGACAGGGGAATTCACCCCTCCACTTT.

This clone is a singleton in its sample. V usage is TRBV7-2 and J usage is TRBJ2-7, with a tentative D call TRBD1 (5 bases). Germline CDR1 SGHTA, CDR2 FQGNSA. The CDR3 contains 14 residues. Trimming took 8 bases from V and 0 from J, leaving 14 bases between them. The CDR3 region has the DNA TGTGCCAGCGGCAAAGACAGCACCTCCTACGAGCAGTACTTC. Its protein is CASGKDSTSYEQYF.

The J gene is TRBJ2-7, the V gene TRBV6-2 or TRBV6-3; a possible D gene is TRBD2 (6 bases). Trimming cost V 2 bases and J 0 bases, with 17 bases left between them. Germline V lookup: CDR1 MNHEY, CDR2 SVGEGT. The CDR3 is 17 residues long. Here the CDR3 reads CASSYPPGGASSYEQYF. As DNA, the CDR3 is TGTGCCAGCAGTTACCCCCCGGGCGGGGCGAGCTCCTACGAGCAGTACTTC.

The J gene is TRBJ1-5, the V gene TRBV6-2 or TRBV6-3, with 7 bases lining up with TRBD1. Germline V lookup: CDR1 MNHEY, CDR2 SVGEGT. This CDR3 spans 19 amino acids. The ends lost 0 bases at V and 1 base at J; junction bases unmatched: 12. The CDR3 nucleotides read TGTGCCAGCAGTTACTCGATCGAGGGACAGAGCCTAAGCAATCAGCCCCAGCATTTT. It encodes CASSYSIEGQSLSNQPQHF.

A few counts support this clone. The chain employs TRBV7-9 and TRBJ1-4, with D possibly being TRBD1 (5 bases). The ends were cut back, 5 bases at V and 7 bases at J, with 14 bases in the middle. This CDR3 region has 14 residues. CDR1 and CDR2 from the germline V gene are SEHNR and FQNEAQ (reference sequence). Here the CDR3 DNA reads TGTGCCAGCAGCACATCAGGGATTGGTGAAAAACTGTTTTTT. Its protein is CASSTSGIGEKLFF.

The V and J genes are TRBV5-1 and TRBJ1-5; a weak D match, TRBD1 (6 bases). Germline V CDR1 and CDR2: SGHRS, YFSETQ. The CDR3 loop spans 16 amino acids. V was shortened by 0 bases and J by 5 bases, with 15 bases between the two germline ends. The CDR3: CASSLDGRGGDQPQHF. CDR3 DNA: TGCGCCAGCAGCTTGGACGGCAGGGGTGGGGATCAGCCCCAGCATTTT. The full variable domain, rest sourced from reference TRBV5-1 and TRBJ1-5, is KAGVTQTPRYLIKTRGQQVTLSCSPISGHRSVSWYQQTPGQGLQFLFEYFSETQRNKGNFPGRFSGRQFSNSRSEMNVSTLELGDSALYLCASSLDGRGGDQPQHFGDGTRLSIL.

V usage is TRBV5-1 and J usage is TRBJ1-4; 8 bases map to TRBD1. The junction had 14 bases not matched to a gene; V was cut back by 2 bases and J by 11 bases. The CDR3 runs to 16 residues. Germline V lookup: CDR1 SGHRS, CDR2 YFSETQ. Written as DNA, the CDR3 is TGCGCCAGCAGCTTAATGTGGGACAGGTCCTTCGAGAAACTGTTTTTT. Amino acid sequence: CASSLMWDRSFEKLFF.

The CDR3 loop is CASSPGGGYTF. The CDR3 bases are TGTGCCAGCAGCCCCGGGGGGGGCTACACCTTC. The V and J genes are TRBV3-1 (or the pseudogene TRBV3-2) and TRBJ1-2, with D tentatively TRBD1 (5 bases). This CDR3 comprises 11 residues. Trimming shortened V by 4 bases and J by 8 bases, and 8 bases separated the two germline ends. CDR1 is LGHDT and CDR2 is YNNKEL in the germline V gene (reference sequence).

Regarding this clone: Relative to the germline gene, one junction end is altered; a read error may explain this. The chain carries TRBV6-1 and TRBJ2-3; maybe TRBD2 (6 bases). Germline V lookup: CDR1 MNHNS, CDR2 SASEGT. The CDR3 length is 14 residues. CDR3 region: CASREAGLTDTQYF. For the CDR3, the DNA is TGTGCCAGCAGAGAAGCGGGCCTCACAGATACGCAGTATTTT.

J is TRBJ2-7 and V is TRBV7-3; D possibly corresponds to TRBD2 (5 bases). This CDR3 is 13 amino acids long. Germline loops: CDR1 SGHTA, CDR2 FQGTGA. V was trimmed by 4 bases and J by 5 bases, leaving 12 bases between them. The CDR3 is CASSSAGRDEQYF. The CDR3 DNA is TGTGCCAGCAGCTCGGCGGGTCGGGACGAGCAGTACTTC.

This clone was observed once. The chain carries TRBV4-1 and TRBJ2-5; a weak D match, TRBD2 (5 bases). Germline CDR1 reads MGHRA; CDR2 reads YSYEKL. The CDR3 loop spans 17 amino acids. V lost 3 bases and J 0 bases, leaving 17 bases between the germline ends. The CDR3 coding sequence is TGCGCCAGCAGCCATCCCCGGGAAATTTATAACCAAGAGACCCAGTACTTC. Translation gives CASSHPREIYNQETQYF.

The chain has TRBV6-5 and TRBJ2-1; TRBD2 might be the D (5 bases). CDR3 length: 16 amino acids. V was cut by 0 bases and J by 7 bases, with 16 bases left in between. Germline V CDR1 and CDR2: MNHEY, SVGAGI. The CDR3, as DNA: TGTGCCAGCAGTTACTCACCTAGCCAAGGGCTTAATGAGCAGTTCTTC. As protein: CASSYSPSQGLNEQFF.

The chain links TRBV20-1 to TRBJ1-2; D is undetermined. Germline loops: CDR1 DFQATT, CDR2 SNEGSKA (reference sequence). CDR3 length: 12 residues. Trimming shortened V by 3 bases and J by 4 bases, and 9 bases separated the two germline ends. The CDR3 loop is CSASNRGYGYTF. The CDR3 nucleotides read TGCAGTGCTAGTAACCGCGGCTATGGCTACACCTTC.

This clone was seen a few times. The chain uses TRBV11-2 and TRBJ1-1, with 8 nucleotides matching TRBD1. The CDR3 sequence is 13 residues long. CDR1 is SGHAT, CDR2 FQNNGV, per germline. Unmatched junction bases numbered 10, after V lost 5 bases and J lost 11 bases. Here the CDR3 DNA reads TGTGCCAGCAGCGCAGGACAGGGATCGGGGGCTTTCTTT. Translated, it gives CASSAGQGSGAFF.

This clone was counted once. The chain employs TRBV9 and TRBJ1-3; maybe TRBD1 (5 bases). Germline-derived CDR1 and CDR2 are SGDLS and YYNGEE. Deletions cut 2 bases from V and 1 base from J, with 13 bases between. The CDR3 extends over 16 amino acids. The CDR3 nucleotides read TGTGCCAGCAGCGTCGGGGGTAGCTATTCTGGAAACACCATATATTTT. The encoded protein is CASSVGGSYSGNTIYF.

The rearrangement joins TRBV9 to TRBJ2-1; 9 bases match TRBD1. Germline V lookup: CDR1 SGDLS, CDR2 YYNGEE. V shed 3 bases and J 4 bases; nucleotides not matched to a gene: 8. The CDR3 is 16 amino acids. The CDR3: CASSGGDRVAYNEQFF. The CDR3 DNA sequence: TGTGCCAGCAGCGGGGGGGACAGGGTAGCATACAATGAGCAGTTCTTC.